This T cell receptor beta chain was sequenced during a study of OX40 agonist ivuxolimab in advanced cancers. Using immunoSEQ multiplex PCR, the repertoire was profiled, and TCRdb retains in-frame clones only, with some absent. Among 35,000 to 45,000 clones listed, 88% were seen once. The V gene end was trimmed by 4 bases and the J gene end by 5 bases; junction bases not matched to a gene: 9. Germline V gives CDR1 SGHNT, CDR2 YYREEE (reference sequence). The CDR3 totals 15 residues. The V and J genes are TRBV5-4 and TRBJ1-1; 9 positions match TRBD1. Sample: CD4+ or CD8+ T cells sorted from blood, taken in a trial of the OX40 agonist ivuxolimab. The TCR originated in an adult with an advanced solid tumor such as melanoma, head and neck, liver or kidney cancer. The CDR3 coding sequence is TGTGCCAGCAGCCATAATACAGGGGGCATAACTGAAGCTTTCTTT. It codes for CASSHNTGGITEAFF.